This T cell receptor beta chain derives from a study of cytomegalovirus exposure and HLA in healthy donors. For the study at large: T cells numbering approximately 170 million yielded around 120 million unique TCR beta sequences in an earlier analysis. Study results and limitations: A later analysis showed TCR association rates differing by HLA locus, peaking at DRB1 and lowest at HLA-C.

With respect to this clone: Its cognate antigen is unknown.

The PCR ran on 60 Vbeta and 13 Jbeta primers. The protocol was immunoSEQ multiplex PCR, while the TCRdb copy is restricted to in-frame clones and leaves out a portion. Found here are 85,000 to 110,000 clones; the top ten clones hold roughly 3.5%. CDR3 length: 16 residues. J gave up 3 bases and V 2 bases, and 9 bases lay outside the gene matches. Germline V gene lookup returns CDR1 SGHDN and CDR2 FVKESK. This receptor was taken from a man aged 40-49 years in good health and CMV-seronegative. This chain connects TRBV14 to TRBJ1-1, with 7 bases that match TRBD1. The specimen was PBMCs. CDR3 region: CASSQTGVRLYTEAFF. The DNA for the CDR3 is TGTGCCAGCAGCCAAACAGGGGTCCGTTTATACACTGAAGCTTTCTTT.